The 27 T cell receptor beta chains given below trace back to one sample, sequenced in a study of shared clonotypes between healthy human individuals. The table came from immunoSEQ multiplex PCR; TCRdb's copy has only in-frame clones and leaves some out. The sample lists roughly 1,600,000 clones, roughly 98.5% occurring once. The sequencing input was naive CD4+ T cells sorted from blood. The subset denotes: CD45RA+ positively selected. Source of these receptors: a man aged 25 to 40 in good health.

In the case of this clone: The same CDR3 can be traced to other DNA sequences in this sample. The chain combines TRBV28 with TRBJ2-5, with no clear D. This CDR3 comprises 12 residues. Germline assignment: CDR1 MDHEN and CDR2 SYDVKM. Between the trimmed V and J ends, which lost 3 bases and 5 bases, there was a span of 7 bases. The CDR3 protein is CASSLVGETQYF. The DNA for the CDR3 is TGTGCCAGCAGTTTGGTGGGGGAGACCCAGTACTTC. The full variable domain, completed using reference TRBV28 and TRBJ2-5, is DVKVTQSSRYLVKRTGEKVFLECVQDMDHENMFWYRQDPGLGLRLIYFSYDVKMKEKGDIPEGYSVSREKKERFSLILESASTNQTSMYLCASSLVGETQYFGPGTRLLVL.

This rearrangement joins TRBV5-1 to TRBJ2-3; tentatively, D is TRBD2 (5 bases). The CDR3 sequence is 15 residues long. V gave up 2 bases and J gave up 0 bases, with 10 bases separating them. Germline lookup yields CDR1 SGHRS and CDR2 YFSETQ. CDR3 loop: CASSLSDSSTDTQYF. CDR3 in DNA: TGCGCCAGCAGCTTATCGGACTCTAGCACAGATACGCAGTATTTT. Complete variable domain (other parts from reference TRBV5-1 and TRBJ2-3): KAGVTQTPRYLIKTRGQQVTLSCSPISGHRSVSWYQQTPGQGLQFLFEYFSETQRNKGNFPGRFSGRQFSNSRSEMNVSTLELGDSALYLCASSLSDSSTDTQYFGPGTRLTVL.

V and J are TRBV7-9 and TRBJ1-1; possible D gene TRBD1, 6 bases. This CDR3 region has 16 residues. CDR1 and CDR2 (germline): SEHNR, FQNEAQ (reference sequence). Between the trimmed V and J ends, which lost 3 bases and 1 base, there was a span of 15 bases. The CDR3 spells CASSFKGTPKNTEAFF. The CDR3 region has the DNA TGTGCCAGCAGCTTCAAAGGGACACCTAAGAACACTGAAGCTTTCTTT. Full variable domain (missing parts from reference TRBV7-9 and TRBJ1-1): DTGVSQNPRHKITKRGQNVTFRCDPISEHNRLYWYRQTLGQGPEFLTYFQNEAQLEKSRLLSDRFSAERPKGSFSTLEIQRTEQGDSAMYLCASSFKGTPKNTEAFFGQGTRLTVV.

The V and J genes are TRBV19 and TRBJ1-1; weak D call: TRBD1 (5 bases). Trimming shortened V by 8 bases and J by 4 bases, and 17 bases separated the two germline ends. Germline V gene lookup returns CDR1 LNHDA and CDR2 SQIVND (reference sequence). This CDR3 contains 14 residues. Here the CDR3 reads CASLGHGYSTEAFF. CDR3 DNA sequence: TGTGCCAGTTTGGGGCACGGTTATTCCACTGAAGCTTTCTTT.

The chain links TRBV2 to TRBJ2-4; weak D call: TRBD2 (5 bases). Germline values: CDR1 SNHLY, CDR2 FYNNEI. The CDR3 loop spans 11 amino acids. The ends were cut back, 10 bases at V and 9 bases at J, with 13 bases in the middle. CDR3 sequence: CATRGEGIQYF. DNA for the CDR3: TGTGCCACCAGAGGTGAGGGCATTCAGTACTTC.

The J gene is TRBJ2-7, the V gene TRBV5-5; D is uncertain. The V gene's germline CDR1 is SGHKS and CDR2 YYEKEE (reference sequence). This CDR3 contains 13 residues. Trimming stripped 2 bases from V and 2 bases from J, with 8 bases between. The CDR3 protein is CASSFGPTYEQYF. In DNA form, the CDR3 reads TGTGCCAGCAGCTTCGGGCCTACCTACGAGCAGTACTTC.

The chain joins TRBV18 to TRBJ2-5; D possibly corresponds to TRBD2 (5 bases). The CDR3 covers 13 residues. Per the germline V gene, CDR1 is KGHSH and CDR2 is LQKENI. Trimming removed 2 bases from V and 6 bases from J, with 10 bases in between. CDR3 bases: TGTGCCAGCTCACCAGGAGGTTCGCAGACCCAGTACTTC. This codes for CASSPGGSQTQYF.

The CDR3 is CASSIPAINTGELFF. As DNA, the CDR3 is TGTGCCAGTAGTATCCCAGCGATTAACACCGGGGAGCTGTTTTTT. The chain employs TRBV19 and TRBJ2-2; unclear D gene. Trimming pared 3 bases from V and 2 bases from J, leaving 10 bases between. Germline V gives CDR1 LNHDA, CDR2 SQIVND (reference sequence). CDR3 length equals 15 residues.

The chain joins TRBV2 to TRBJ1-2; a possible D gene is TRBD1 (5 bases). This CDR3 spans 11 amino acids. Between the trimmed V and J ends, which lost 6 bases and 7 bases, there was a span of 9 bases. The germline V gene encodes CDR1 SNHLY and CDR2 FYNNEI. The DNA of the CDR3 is TGTGCCAGCAGAAGGGGAGGTGGCTACACCTTC. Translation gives CASRRGGGYTF. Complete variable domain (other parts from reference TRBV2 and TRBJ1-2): EPEVTQTPSHQVTQMGQEVILRCVPISNHLYFYWYRQILGQKVEFLVSFYNNEISEKSEIFDDQFSVERPDGSNFTLKIRSTKLEDSAMYFCASRRGGGYTFGSGTRLTVV.

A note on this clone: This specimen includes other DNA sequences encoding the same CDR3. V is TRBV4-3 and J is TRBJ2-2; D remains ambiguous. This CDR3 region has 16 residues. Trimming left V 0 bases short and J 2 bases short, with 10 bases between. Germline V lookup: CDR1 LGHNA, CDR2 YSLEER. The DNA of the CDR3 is TGCGCCAGCAGCCAAGAGCCCCCTCCCAACACCGGGGAGCTGTTTTTT. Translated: CASSQEPPPNTGELFF.

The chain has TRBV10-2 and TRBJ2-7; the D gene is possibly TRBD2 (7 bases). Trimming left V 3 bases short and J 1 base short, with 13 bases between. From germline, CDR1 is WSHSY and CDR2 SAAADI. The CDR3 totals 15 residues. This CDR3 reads CASSDNGGPSYEQYF. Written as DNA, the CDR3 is TGCGCCAGCAGTGATAACGGGGGGCCTTCCTACGAGCAGTACTTC.

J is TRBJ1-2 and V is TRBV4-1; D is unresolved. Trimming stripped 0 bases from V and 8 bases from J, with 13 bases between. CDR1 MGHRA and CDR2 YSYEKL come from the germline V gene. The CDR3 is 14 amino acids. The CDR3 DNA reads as TGCGCCAGCAGCCAAGATAGAGGGTCGGGAGGCTACACCTTC. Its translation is CASSQDRGSGGYTF.

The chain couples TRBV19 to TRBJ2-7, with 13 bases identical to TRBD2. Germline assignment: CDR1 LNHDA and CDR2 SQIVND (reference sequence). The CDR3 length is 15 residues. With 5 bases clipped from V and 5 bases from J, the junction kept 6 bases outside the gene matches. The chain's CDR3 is CASSSGTSGKDEQYF. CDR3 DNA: TGTGCCAGTAGTTCGGGGACTAGCGGGAAGGACGAGCAGTACTTC.

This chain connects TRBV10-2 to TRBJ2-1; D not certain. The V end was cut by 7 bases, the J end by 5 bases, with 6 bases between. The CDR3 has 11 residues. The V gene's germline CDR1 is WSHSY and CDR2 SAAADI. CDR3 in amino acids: CASTAHNEQFF. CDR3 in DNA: TGCGCCAGCACAGCACACAATGAGCAGTTCTTC.

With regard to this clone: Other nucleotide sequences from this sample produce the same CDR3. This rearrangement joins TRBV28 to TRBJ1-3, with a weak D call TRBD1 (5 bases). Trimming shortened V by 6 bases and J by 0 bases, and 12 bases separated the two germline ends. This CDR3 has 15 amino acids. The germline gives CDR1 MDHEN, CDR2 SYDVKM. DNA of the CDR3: TGTGCCAGCAGCCCTGGGACCAACTCTGGAAACACCATATATTTT. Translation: CASSPGTNSGNTIYF.

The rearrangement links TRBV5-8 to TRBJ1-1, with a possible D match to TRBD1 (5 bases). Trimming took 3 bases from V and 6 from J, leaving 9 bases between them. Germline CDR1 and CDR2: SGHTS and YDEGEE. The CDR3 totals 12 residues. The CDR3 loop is CASSWAQAEAFF. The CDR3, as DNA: TGTGCCAGCAGCTGGGCACAGGCTGAAGCTTTCTTT.

The CDR3 reads CASRLGGLAGGYNEQFF. The CDR3, as DNA: TGTGCCAGCAGATTAGGGGGACTAGCGGGAGGCTACAATGAGCAGTTCTTC. This chain joins TRBV28 and TRBJ2-1, with TRBD2 matching 15 bases. Germline V gene sequence: CDR1 MDHEN, CDR2 SYDVKM. CDR3 size: 17 residues. Trimming at V came to 6 bases and at J to 3 bases, leaving 6 bases not matched to a gene.

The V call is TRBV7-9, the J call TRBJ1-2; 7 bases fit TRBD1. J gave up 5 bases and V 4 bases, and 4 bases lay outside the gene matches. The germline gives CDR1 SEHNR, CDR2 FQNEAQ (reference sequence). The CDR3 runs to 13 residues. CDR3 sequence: CASSSRTGYGYTF. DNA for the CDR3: TGTGCCAGCAGCTCAAGGACAGGTTATGGCTACACCTTC.

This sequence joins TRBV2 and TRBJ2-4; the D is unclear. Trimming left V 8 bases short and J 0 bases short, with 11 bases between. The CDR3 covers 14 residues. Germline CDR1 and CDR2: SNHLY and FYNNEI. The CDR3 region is CASLRRLAKNIQYF. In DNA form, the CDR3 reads TGTGCCAGCCTCCGCCGACTAGCCAAAAACATTCAGTACTTC.

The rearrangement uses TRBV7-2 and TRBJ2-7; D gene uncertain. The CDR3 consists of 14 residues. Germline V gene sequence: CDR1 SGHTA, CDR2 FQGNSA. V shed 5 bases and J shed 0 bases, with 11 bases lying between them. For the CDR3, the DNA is TGTGCCAGCAGCCCAAGGACGTTCTCCTACGAGCAGTACTTC. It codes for CASSPRTFSYEQYF.

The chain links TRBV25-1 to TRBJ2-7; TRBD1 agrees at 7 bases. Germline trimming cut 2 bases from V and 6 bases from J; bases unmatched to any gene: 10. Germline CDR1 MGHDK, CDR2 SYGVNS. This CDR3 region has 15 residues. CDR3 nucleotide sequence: TGTGCCAGCAGTGAAGGTAGGGACAGAAGGGGCGAGCAGTACTTC. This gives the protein CASSEGRDRRGEQYF.

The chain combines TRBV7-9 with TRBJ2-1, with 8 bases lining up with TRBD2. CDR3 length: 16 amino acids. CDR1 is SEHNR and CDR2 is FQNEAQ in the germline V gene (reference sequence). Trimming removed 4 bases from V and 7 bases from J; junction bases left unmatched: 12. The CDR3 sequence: CASSSTRASGSNEQFF. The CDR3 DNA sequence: TGTGCCAGCAGCTCTACCCGGGCTAGCGGGTCTAATGAGCAGTTCTTC.

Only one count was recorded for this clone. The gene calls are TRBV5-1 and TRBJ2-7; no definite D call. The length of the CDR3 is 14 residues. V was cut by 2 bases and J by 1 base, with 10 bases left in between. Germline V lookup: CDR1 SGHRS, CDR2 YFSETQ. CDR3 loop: CASSLAVKSYEQYF. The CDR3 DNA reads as TGCGCCAGCAGCTTAGCTGTTAAGTCCTACGAGCAGTACTTC.

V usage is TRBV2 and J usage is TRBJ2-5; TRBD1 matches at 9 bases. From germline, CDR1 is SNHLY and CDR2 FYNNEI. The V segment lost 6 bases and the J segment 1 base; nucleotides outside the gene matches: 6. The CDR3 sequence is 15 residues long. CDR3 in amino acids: CASRGIQGAQETQYF. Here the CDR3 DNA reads TGTGCCAGCAGGGGAATACAGGGGGCCCAAGAGACCCAGTACTTC.

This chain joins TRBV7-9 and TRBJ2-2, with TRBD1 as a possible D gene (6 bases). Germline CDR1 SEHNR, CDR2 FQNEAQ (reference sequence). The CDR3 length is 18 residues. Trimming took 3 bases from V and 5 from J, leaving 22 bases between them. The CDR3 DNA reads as TGTGCCAGCAGCTTCAGAACAGGGTTTAGGTCGGGAACCGGGGAGCTGTTTTTT. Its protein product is CASSFRTGFRSGTGELFF.

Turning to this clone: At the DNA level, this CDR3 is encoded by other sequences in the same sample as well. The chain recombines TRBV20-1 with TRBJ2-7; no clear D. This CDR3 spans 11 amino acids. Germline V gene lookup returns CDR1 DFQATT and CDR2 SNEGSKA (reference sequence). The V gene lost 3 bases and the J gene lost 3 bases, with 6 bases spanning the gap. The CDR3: CSASTGYEQYF. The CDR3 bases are TGCAGTGCTAGTACGGGCTACGAGCAGTACTTC.

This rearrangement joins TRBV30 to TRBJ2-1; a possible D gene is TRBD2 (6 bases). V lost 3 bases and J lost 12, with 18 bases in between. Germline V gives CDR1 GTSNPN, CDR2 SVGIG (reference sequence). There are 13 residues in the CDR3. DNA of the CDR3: TGTGCCTGGAGCCCTATGCAGTTGGGACTGCAGTTCTTC. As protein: CAWSPMQLGLQFF.